This T cell receptor (beta chain) derives from a study of T cell repertoires in cytomegalovirus infection. Background on the study: Selection of CMV epitopes for the study included recently identified HLA-C-restricted and well-studied HLA-B-restricted ones.

This clonotype appeared a few times. Its antigen is as yet unknown. Study-level findings and limits: There were HLA-C-restricted CMV-specific TCR beta clonotypes dominating the ex vivo response.

V lost 3 bases, J lost 4 bases, and 12 bases lay in between. CDR1 and CDR2 from the germline V gene are SGHTA and FQGNSA. CDR3 size: 15 residues. TCRdb re-derived calls from the reads in MiXCR, one entry per CDR3 protein. Of around 900,000 distinct CDR3 sequences in the sample, roughly 30% were seen once. This material consisted of cultured CD8+ T cells from PBMCs, taken from culture after CMV antigen stimulation. The clonotype originates from a human donor in good health (CMV status not recorded). Some clones in this sample may be carry-over from other donors' samples. V is TRBV7-2 and J is TRBJ1-4, with D unclear. Here the CDR3 reads CASSLSRAGNEKLFF. The CDR3, as DNA: TGTGCCAGCAGCTTGAGCCGGGCGGGTAATGAAAAACTGTTTTTT.